Below are 4 T cell receptor beta chains sequenced from a single sample in a study of shared clonotypes between healthy human individuals. Measured with immunoSEQ multiplex PCR; TCRdb has only the in-frame clones, and not every one. The sample yields 450,000 to 600,000 clones, roughly 85% seen once. The sequenced sample was PBMCs. Receptors were obtained from a woman aged 40 to 50 in good health. Some clones in this sample may be carry-over from other donors' samples.

V is TRBV10-3 and J is TRBJ1-1, with D unresolved. The V gene lost 2 bases and the J gene lost 5 bases, with 12 bases spanning the gap. CDR3 length: 14 amino acids. CDR1 is ENHRY, CDR2 SYGVKD, per germline. CDR3 bases: TGTGCCATCAGTGAGAGGCAGGTTCAAACTGAAGCTTTCTTT. It codes for CAISERQVQTEAFF.

The chain has TRBV9 and TRBJ2-7; 10 bases map to TRBD2. CDR1 SGDLS and CDR2 YYNGEE come from the germline V gene. The junction had 6 bases not matched to a gene; V was cut back by 4 bases and J by 2 bases. There are 15 residues in the CDR3. The CDR3 reads CASSPGLAATYEQYF. DNA for the CDR3: TGTGCCAGCAGCCCCGGACTAGCGGCAACCTACGAGCAGTACTTC.

This clone was recorded only once. CDR3 sequence: CASSFGGRQETQYF. CDR3 bases: TGCGCCAGCAGCTTCGGCGGGAGACAAGAGACCCAGTACTTC. The chain has TRBV5-1 and TRBJ2-5, with TRBD2 identical over 7 bases. V lost 2 bases, J lost 2 bases, and 3 bases stayed unmatched. The CDR3 length is 14 residues. CDR1 SGHRS and CDR2 YFSETQ come from the germline V gene.

A single count supports this clone. The chain uses TRBV7-2 and TRBJ2-5, with 9 bases identical to TRBD1. V trimming: 5 bases; J trimming: 4 bases; junction bases outside the gene matches: 5. Germline V gene data show CDR1 as SGHTA and CDR2 as FQGNSA. The CDR3 runs 14 residues. The CDR3 DNA is TGTGCCAGCAGCAGACAGGGGGTATTAGAGACCCAGTACTTC. This codes for CASSRQGVLETQYF.